This TCR beta chain was retrieved from a study of T-cell reconstitution after alpha-beta-depleted transplantation in children. Unique molecular identifiers tagged the TCRbeta library. Each CDR3 protein gets one entry after TCRdb re-called the PCR reads with MiXCR. The table includes some 120,000 distinct CDR3 sequences, roughly 10% detected once. This clonotype was detected ten times or more. Its antigen is unidentified. Notes on the study in general: Some patients owed their high day-60 TCRbeta diversity to surviving recipient T cells and thymic progenitors.

CDR1 is SQVTM, CDR2 ANQGSEA, per germline. This CDR3 contains 12 residues. V gave up 7 bases and J gave up 9 bases, with 16 bases separating them. The sequencing used PBMCs, mostly from graft donor cells, collected 180 days after TCRalphabeta/CD19-depleted stem cell transplant. The chain recombines TRBV29-1 with TRBJ2-1; D possibly matches TRBD1 or TRBD2 (5 bases each). This sequence originates from a girl less than two years old who had a stem cell transplant for combined immunodeficiency, so the T cells may come from the graft donor. This CDR3 is CSAWDGGSEQFF. As DNA, the CDR3 is TGCAGCGCCTGGGACGGAGGATCTGAGCAGTTCTTC.